The TCR beta chain under discussion was sequenced for a study of beta chain features in type 1 diabetes (dated by TCRdb to 2017 to 2018). Background for the entire study: Mean age, gender distribution, total cell number and subset yield were not different between patients and healthy donors. The study compared the TCRB repertoires of sorted circulating CD4+ T cell subsets in recently diagnosed type 1 diabetes patients with those in matched healthy donors. A total of about 110,000,000 sorted cells were examined across all samples, and a strong correlation was observed between cell number per subset and RNA yield. Whereas all 30 or so donors provided naive and central memory subsets, regulatory and stem cell-like memory subsets were isolated from just 8 patients and roughly 8 healthy donors.

Taken from cysteine to phenylalanine, the CDR3 has 17 residues. The retained sequence is limited to the CDR3, 51 bases, with the frame set at the first base. V is cut by 0 bases and J by 4 bases, and the space between the germline ends is 13 bases. The germline V gene gives CDR1 as MRHNA and CDR2 as SNTAGT. Of note for this clone: It has no known antigen specificity. No much larger clone exists at a distance of one base, and base qualities are not known.

Broader findings and caveats from the paper: A moderate but significant shortening of TCRB CDR3 length was observed in type 1 diabetes patients in all four CD4+ subsets. Only small numbers of individuals were included in the HLA sub-analyses, which left unresolved whether HLA type had any influence on TCRB rearrangement. Shorter templates might be favored by PCR, yet because patient and control samples were amplified and corrected together, any such skew would affect both groups equally. Naive, central memory and regulatory TCRB repertoires appeared to be more similar among patients than among healthy donors. Because cDNA rather than genomic DNA was sequenced, highly expressing activated cells could have been over-represented, although no difference in activation and CD3 levels was found between groups. At VDJ recombination sites, type 1 diabetes patients had fewer insertions and more deleted nucleotides, which implies abnormalities in thymic rearrangement.

Each donor gave one peripheral blood draw, averaging approximately 0.12 L, which was collected into heparinised tubes. Naive, central memory, regulatory and stem cell-like memory CD4+ T cells were sorted on a BD FACSAria II using a panel including CD45RO, CCR7, CD25, CD127, CD95 and CD27. A purity above 98% was achieved for all sorted populations. Right away, PBMCs were isolated by Lymphoprep density gradient centrifugation and were stained directly, with no culture step. So that batch effects would be minimized, each experiment stained and sorted samples in pairs, pairing one healthy donor with one patient. The High Capacity cDNA Reverse Transcription Kit was used to reverse transcribe all of the isolated RNA, meaning that expressed TCRB transcripts were what got sequenced. Deep immunoSEQ sequencing was applied to naive, central memory and regulatory T cell samples, giving an average of approximately 3.8 million total reads per sample. Sorted cells were lysed in RLT buffer, and RNA was extracted using DNase-treated RNeasy Micro or Mini kits according to cell number. To prevent cross-contamination, each cell subset was processed individually, whereas patient and healthy donor samples were processed jointly. Using the immunoSEQ multiplex PCR, TCRB sequences were amplified from cDNA into 87-bp fragments spanning the CDR3 region. Sequencing of the amplicons was done on the Illumina HiSeq platform. Per the original workflow: PCR bias was corrected computationally using synthetic template baselines, and reads within Hamming distance 2 were collapsed, with unmergeable singletons discarded. Reads were aligned against IMGT so that V, D and J genes, CDR3 length and insertions or deletions at six rearrangement sites could be assigned. Clonotype counts were normalized to sorted cell number within each subset before computing true diversity and Gini coefficients with the tcR R package. The overlap coefficient, calculated on TCRB nucleotide sequences, was used to measure repertoire sharing. Out-of-frame TCRB sequences from naive cells were analyzed to stand in for the pre-selection repertoire. TCRdb stores this immuneACCESS table with in-frame sequences only. Part of the clones is absent; in the studies checked, under half of the shortfall reflects unresolved V genes, and no reason is known for the rest. Clonal size and the V and J genes are those of that table, whereas D and trimming came from the DNA. The sample table shows around 280,000 clones, and around 16% are seen once. 0.015% to 0.019% of the sample is taken by the ten largest.

The TCR was taken from a man younger than 30 with type 1 diabetes. The sample taken for sequencing was naive CD4+ T cells from blood. The cell subset or site label corresponds to: true naive CD4+ T cells. The rearrangement joined TRBV6-4 to TRBJ1-6; the D region possibly corresponds to TRBD1 (5 bases align). The nucleotides read TGTGCCAGCAGTGACTCGATGGTGAGACAGTATAATTCACCCCTCCACTTT. This translates into CASSDSMVRQYNSPLHF.